This T cell receptor beta chain was sequenced in a study of blood T cell repertoires in COVID-19. On the study more broadly: COVID-19 samples collected from the United States, Italy and Spain covered acute and convalescent phases.

In the source study's methods: Amplification of reference gene primers was used by the study to estimate nucleated cell counts. Clones were sequenced by immunoSEQ multiplex PCR, and TCRdb holds only the in-frame ones, with some missing. The V and J calls and the clone size are those of that table, but D and trimming were determined from the DNA. The repertoire has roughly 78,000 clones, approximately 87% of them found once; the top ten carry approximately 18%. This CDR3 has 16 residues. Trimming cost V 0 bases and J 7 bases, with 16 bases left between them. CDR1 and CDR2 from the germline V gene are MNHEY and SVGEGT.

Sequenced material: peripheral blood. The rearrangement links TRBV6-2 or TRBV6-3 to TRBJ2-1; D might be TRBD2 (7 bases). The receptor comes from a woman older than 75 with acute or convalescent COVID-19. The CDR3 protein is CASSYSARRGGNEQFF. The CDR3 DNA sequence: TGTGCCAGCAGTTACTCGGCCCGAAGGGGGGGGAATGAGCAGTTCTTC.